One T cell receptor beta chain is described in this entry. Its antigen remains unknown. The assay was immunoSEQ multiplex PCR, and TCRdb's table has in-frame clones only and misses some. The sample consists of some 170,000 clones, about nine tenths of them appearing once. The CDR3 extends over 15 amino acids. V trimming: 4 bases; J trimming: 0 bases; junction bases outside the gene matches: 4. CDR1 is SGHRS, CDR2 YFSETQ, per germline. The data were obtained in a study of cytomegalovirus exposure and HLA in healthy donors. Study-level points and caveats: The classifier reportedly diagnosed cytomegalovirus status with high specificity and sensitivity.

The chain recombines TRBV5-1 with TRBJ1-2; 9 bases agree with TRBD1. The material sequenced was PBMCs. The origin of this receptor is a woman in her twenties or thirties in good health and CMV-seronegative. CDR3 DNA sequence: TGCGCCAGCAGCCTGGACAGGGGAGCTAACTATGGCTACACCTTC. Encoded protein: CASSLDRGANYGYTF.